These T cell receptor beta chains were read from a single sample in a study of Ad26.COV2.S vaccination and SARS-CoV-2 variants. Assay: immunoSEQ multiplex PCR; the TCRdb copy retains only in-frame clones and omits some. The sample lists about 400,000 clones, about four fifths seen once, with nearly 7.5% in the top ten. The sequenced sample was peripheral blood, obtained in a trial of Ad26.COV2.S vaccine versus placebo. These receptors came from a person aged 18-60 years who received the Ad26.COV2.S COVID-19 vaccine or a placebo. The CDR3 runs from the conserved cysteine through the conserved F or W. A D gene is named only where the DNA matches it firmly. Clone sizes are given selectively: once, few, many, or a class where the clone is expanded.

TRBD1	TRBV9	-	TRBJ1-1	TGTGCCAGCAGCCCACGGGGCAGGGGGGGCACTGAAGCTTTCTTT	CASSPRGRGGTEAFF
-	TRBV9	-	TRBJ2-3	TGTGCCAGCAGCGTAGGAAGGGGAAGCACAGATACGCAGTATTTT	CASSVGRGSTDTQYF
-	TRBV9	-	TRBJ1-1	TGTGCCAGCAGCGCCCATGGGGGAGGGAACACTGAAGCTTTCTTT	CASSAHGGGNTEAFF
-	TRBV27	-	TRBJ2-7	TGTGCCAGCAGTTTAGGGCATAACTACGAGCAGTACTTC	CASSLGHNYEQYF
-	TRBV7-3	once	TRBJ2-3	TGTGCCAGCAGCTTAACGGGGTTTACAGATACGCAGTATTTT	CASSLTGFTDTQYF
TRBD2	TRBV4-2	-	TRBJ2-7	TGTGCCAGCAGCCAAGATTATAATTTAGGACTAGTTAGCTCCTACGAGCAGTACTTC	CASSQDYNLGLVSSYEQYF
-	TRBV5-1	-	TRBJ2-7	TGCGCCAGCAGCTTGGCCGGAGGACAGAAAGGCTACGAGCAGTACTTC	CASSLAGGQKGYEQYF
TRBD2	TRBV6-4	medium-sized	TRBJ2-3	TGTGCCAGCAGTGACTCGACTAGCGGGGGGGCAGATACGCAGTATTTT	CASSDSTSGGADTQYF
-	TRBV9	once	TRBJ2-7	TGTGCCAGCAGCCGGTCGGGATGGGAGGAGCAGTACTTC	CASSRSGWEEQYF
-	TRBV6-1	-	TRBJ2-7	TGTGCCAGCAGTGAGTTATCCGGGAGCTACGAGCAGTACTTC	CASSELSGSYEQYF
TRBD2	TRBV5-8	once	TRBJ2-7	TGTGCCAGCAGCTTTTGGACTAGCTGCTACGAGCAGTACTTC	CASSFWTSCYEQYF
-	TRBV6-2/TRBV6-3	-	TRBJ1-2	TGTGCCAGCAGCCGCGCAACCTATGGCTACACCTTC	CASSRATYGYTF
TRBD1	TRBV11-2	-	TRBJ2-7	TGTGCCAGCAGTTTGGACAGGGACTACGAGCAGTACTTC	CASSLDRDYEQYF
-	TRBV5-1	-	TRBJ2-1	TGCGCCAGCACCCCCCAGAACAGGGTAAATATGGGTGAGCAGTTCTTC	CASTPQNRVNMGEQFF
-	TRBV18	-	TRBJ2-7	TGTGCCAGCTCACCTCTTGGAGGGGTCTACGAGCAGTACTTC	CASSPLGGVYEQYF
-	TRBV3-1/TRBV3-2	-	TRBJ2-3	TGTGCCAGCAGCCAACTAATACGGGGATCGGGTACGCAGTATTTT	CASSQLIRGSGTQYF
-	TRBV5-6	-	TRBJ2-3	TGTGCCAGCAGCTTGGAGTCTGAGGGGGATACGCAGTATTTT	CASSLESEGDTQYF
TRBD2	TRBV11-2	-	TRBJ2-7	TGTGCCAGCAGAAGACCAGGGACTCGTGGCGGGAGGGCCAACGAGCAGTACTTC	CASRRPGTRGGRANEQYF
TRBD1	TRBV11-2	-	TRBJ2-5	TGTGCCAATAGACAGGGTCGGGAAGAGACCCAGTACTTC	CANRQGREETQYF
TRBD1	TRBV18	once	TRBJ1-2	TGTGCCAGCTCACCCGATCAGACAGGGTCCTATGGCTACACCTTC	CASSPDQTGSYGYTF
-	TRBV10-1	-	TRBJ2-1	TGCGCCAGCAGTGAGTCCGCCCTTAATGAGCAGTTCTTC	CASSESALNEQFF
-	TRBV12-5	-	TRBJ2-7	TGTGCTAGTGGTTCCCAGGGCTCCTACGAGCAGTACTTC	CASGSQGSYEQYF
TRBD1	TRBV11-1	-	TRBJ2-1	TGTGCCAGCAGCGACAGGGGTCCCAACAATGAGCAGTTCTTC	CASSDRGPNNEQFF
-	TRBV5-1	once	TRBJ2-2	TGCGCCAGCAGCTTACGGGGAGCGGCAAACACCGGGGAGCTGTTTTTT	CASSLRGAANTGELFF
TRBD2	TRBV7-3	-	TRBJ2-3	TGTGCCAGCAGCTTAAGACCGGCGCAGCGGGGTTACACAGATACGCAGTATTTT	CASSLRPAQRGYTDTQYF
-	TRBV4-1	few	TRBJ2-2	TGCGCCAGCAGCCAGATGGGGTCCGGGGGGGAGCTGTTTTTT	CASSQMGSGGELFF
-	TRBV21-1	-	TRBJ2-7	TGTGCCAGCAGCAAAGCGCTTCGTGCAGGGGGCCCCTACGAGCAGTACTTC	CASSKALRAGGPYEQYF